Listed below are T cell receptor beta chains from one sample, sequenced in a study of regulatory T cells in long-lasting Graves disease. TCRdb processed the multiplex PCR reads anew with MiXCR; each CDR3 protein has one entry. Of some 420,000 distinct CDR3 sequences in the sample, about 20% were seen once. The starting material was peripheral blood mononuclear cells (PBMCs), obtained when the disease was refractory, from a patient treated with antithyroid drugs. The receptors were gathered from a female donor with Graves disease. Each CDR3 is given with its conserved first and last residue. A D gene is named only where the DNA matches it firmly. Only some rows state a clone size, as once, few, many or a class for expanded clones.

V,J,size,D,DNA,CDR3
TRBV20-1,TRBJ2-2,NA,NA,TGCAGTGCTAGAGCGGGAGCAGCCGGGGAGCTGTTTTTT,CSARAGAAGELFF
TRBV12-3/TRBV12-4,TRBJ2-3,once,NA,TGTGCCAGCAGTAGACTGTTTCGAACAGATACGCAGTATTTT,CASSRLFRTDTQYF
TRBV20-1,TRBJ1-2,many,NA,TGCAGTGCTAGAGATCTCACGGGAGGCAACTATGGCTACACCTTC,CSARDLTGGNYGYTF
TRBV4-2,TRBJ2-2,NA,TRBD2,TGTGCCAGCAGCCAAGACCTCGGGGAGGGTAACCGGGAGCTGTTTTTT,CASSQDLGEGNRELFF
TRBV7-9,TRBJ2-3,NA,NA,TGTGCCAGCAGCTTAGATTGGCTAGTCCTTAGCACAGATACGCAGTATTTT,CASSLDWLVLSTDTQYF
TRBV24-1,TRBJ2-2,NA,NA,TGTGCCACCAGTGATGCGGCCAGTGTCACATACACCGGGGAGCTGTTTTTT,CATSDAASVTYTGELFF
TRBV9,TRBJ1-2,many,NA,TGTGCCAGCAGCACGGGGCAGAACTATGGCTACACCTTC,CASSTGQNYGYTF
TRBV20-1,TRBJ2-7,once,NA,TGCAGTGCCCGCGGCGGAGGGAACTACGAGCAGTACTTC,CSARGGGNYEQYF
TRBV18,TRBJ1-1,NA,NA,TGTGCCAGCTCACCTTATATTCGGGGGCCGAACACTGAAGCTTTCTTT,CASSPYIRGPNTEAFF
TRBV7-9,TRBJ1-1,many,NA,TGTGCCAGCAGCTTAGAGGACTCCCCCGAAGCTTTCTTT,CASSLEDSPEAFF
TRBV2,TRBJ1-1,many,NA,TGTGCCAGCAGTGTAAGGGGGACTGAAGCTTTCTTT,CASSVRGTEAFF
TRBV7-6,TRBJ2-2,NA,NA,TGTACCAGCAGCACCCCCCCCACCGGGGAGCTGTTTTTT,CTSSTPPTGELFF
TRBV5-5,TRBJ1-5,many,NA,TGTGCCAGCAGTTTCCGGGAATATAGCAATCAGCCCCAGCATTTT,CASSFREYSNQPQHF
TRBV18,TRBJ2-4,many,NA,TGTGCCAGCTCACCAGGGTTAGCCATTCAGTACTTC,CASSPGLAIQYF
TRBV5-6,TRBJ2-3,few,NA,TGTGCCAGCAGACCCTGGGGAGCCGTAGATACGCAGTATTTT,CASRPWGAVDTQYF
TRBV28,TRBJ1-4,many,TRBD1,TGTGCCAGCAGTCCCTCAGGGGGCTTGTGGGAAAAACTGTTTTTT,CASSPSGGLWEKLFF
TRBV20-1,TRBJ2-5,NA,TRBD1,TGCAGTGCTTCTACTGGGACAGGCCAAGAGACCCAGTACTTC,CSASTGTGQETQYF